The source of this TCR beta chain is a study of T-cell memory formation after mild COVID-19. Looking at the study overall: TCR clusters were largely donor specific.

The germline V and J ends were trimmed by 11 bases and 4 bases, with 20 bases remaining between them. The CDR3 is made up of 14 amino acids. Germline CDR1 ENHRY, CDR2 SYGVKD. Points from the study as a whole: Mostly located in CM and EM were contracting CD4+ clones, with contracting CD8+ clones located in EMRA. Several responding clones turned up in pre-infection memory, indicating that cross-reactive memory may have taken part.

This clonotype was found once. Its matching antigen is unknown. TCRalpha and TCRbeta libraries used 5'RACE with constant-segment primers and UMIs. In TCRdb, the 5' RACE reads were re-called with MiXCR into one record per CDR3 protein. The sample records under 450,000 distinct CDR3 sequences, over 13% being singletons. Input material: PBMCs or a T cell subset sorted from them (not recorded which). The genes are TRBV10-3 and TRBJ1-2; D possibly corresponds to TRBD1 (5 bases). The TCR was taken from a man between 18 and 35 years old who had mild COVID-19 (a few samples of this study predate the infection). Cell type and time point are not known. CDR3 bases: TGTGCCCCAGAACCCGGGACGGGATTCTATGGCTACACCTTC. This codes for CAPEPGTGFYGYTF.